This T cell receptor (beta chain) came from a study of T cell repertoires in cytomegalovirus infection. As for the study in general: It was recently identified HLA-C-restricted and well-studied HLA-B-restricted CMV epitopes that the study used. Study-wide results and caveats: Using cumulative public TCR beta family frequency, the authors identified those who carried CMV together with the relevant HLA.

TCRdb re-called the reads through MiXCR, storing one row per CDR3 protein. The data hold hundreds of thousands of distinct CDR3 sequences, with roughly a third observed a single time. Per the germline V gene, CDR1 is KGHSH and CDR2 is LQKENI. The CDR3 extends over 15 amino acids. The V gene lost 4 bases and the J gene lost 3 bases, with 15 bases spanning the gap. Points on this clonotype: What it binds is not known.

The input for sequencing was cultured PBMCs, taken from culture after CMV antigen stimulation. This sequence was found in a human donor in good health (CMV status not recorded). Some clones in this sample may be carry-over from other donors' samples. V usage is TRBV18 and J usage is TRBJ1-2; D not resolved. In DNA form, the CDR3 reads TGTGCCAGCTCACAAACAAGGTTGATAGACTATGGCTACACCTTC. Translating it yields CASSQTRLIDYGYTF.